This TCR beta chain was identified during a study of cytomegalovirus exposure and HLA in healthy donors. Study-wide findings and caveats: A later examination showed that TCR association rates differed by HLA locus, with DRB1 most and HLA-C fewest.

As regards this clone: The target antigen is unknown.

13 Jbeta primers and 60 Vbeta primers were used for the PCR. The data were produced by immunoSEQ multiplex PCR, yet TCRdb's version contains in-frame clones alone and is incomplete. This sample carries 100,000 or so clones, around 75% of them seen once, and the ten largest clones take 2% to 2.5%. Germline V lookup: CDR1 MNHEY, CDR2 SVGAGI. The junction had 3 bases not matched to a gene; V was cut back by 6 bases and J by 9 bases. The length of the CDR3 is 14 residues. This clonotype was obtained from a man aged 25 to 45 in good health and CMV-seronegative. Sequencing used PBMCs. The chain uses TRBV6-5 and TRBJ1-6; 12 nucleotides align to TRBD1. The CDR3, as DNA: TGTGCCAGCAGGCCGGGACAGGGGGCTTCACCCCTCCACTTT. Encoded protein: CASRPGQGASPLHF.